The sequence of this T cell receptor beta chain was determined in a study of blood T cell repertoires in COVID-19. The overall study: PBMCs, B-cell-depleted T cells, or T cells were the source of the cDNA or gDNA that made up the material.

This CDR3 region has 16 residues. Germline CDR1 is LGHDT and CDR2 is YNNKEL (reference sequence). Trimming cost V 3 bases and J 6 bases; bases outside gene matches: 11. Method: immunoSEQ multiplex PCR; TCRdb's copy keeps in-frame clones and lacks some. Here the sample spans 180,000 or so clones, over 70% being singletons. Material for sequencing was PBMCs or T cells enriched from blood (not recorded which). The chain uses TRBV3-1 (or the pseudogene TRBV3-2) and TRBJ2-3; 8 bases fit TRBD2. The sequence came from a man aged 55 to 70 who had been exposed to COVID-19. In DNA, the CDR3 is TGTGCCAGCAGCCAGAGGCCGGGACTAGGAGAGGATACGCAGTATTTT. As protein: CASSQRPGLGEDTQYF.